A single T cell receptor beta chain is shown here with its context. One entry per CDR3 protein, called by TCRdb with MiXCR from the 5' RACE reads. The sample records around 84,000 distinct CDR3 sequences, around 10% being singletons. The sample belongs to a study of early T cells in non-severe SARS-CoV-2 infection. The origin of this receptor is an adult who was a healthcare worker with PCR-confirmed SARS-CoV-2 infection or an uninfected control (not recorded which). Sequencing was done on a sample of whole blood.

In DNA, the CDR3 is TGTGCCAGCGGGAGACAGGGACCCGTGAGCTCCTACGAGCAGTACTTC. Translated: CASGRQGPVSSYEQYF. This chain links TRBV2 with TRBJ2-7; TRBD1 agrees at 7 bases. The CDR3 loop spans 16 amino acids. CDR1 and CDR2 (germline): SNHLY, FYNNEI. V was pared by 8 bases and J by 0 bases, with 13 bases of the junction left unmatched.